This paragraph covers one TCR beta chain sequence. Its antigen is currently not known. Base qualities are not at hand, and no much larger clone is one base apart. This sample was included in a study of early T cells in non-severe SARS-CoV-2 infection (dated by TCRdb to 2020 to 2022). In the study overall: TCR sequencing used bulk RNA from unsorted whole blood, so alpha and beta chains could not be paired.

A case-control design nested within a healthcare worker cohort in London, UK, was used, with weekly nasopharyngeal swab PCR tests and blood sampling performed. Healthcare workers were recruited between 23 and 31 March 2020, during the week of the UK lockdown, and were followed weekly for up to roughly 15 weeks. Beyond this particular receptor, the publication reports: VDJdb matching was skewed toward anti-spike CD8 responses, so virus-specific expansions were likely underestimated and private and CD4 specificities were missed.

V drops 1 base and J drops 5 bases, leaving 21 bases in between. The CDR3, cysteine through phenylalanine, is 17 amino acids long. This entry keeps only the CDR3 DNA: 51 bases, framed from base 1. Reading the germline V gene (reference sequence) gives CDR1 DFQATT and CDR2 SNEGSKA. The library relied on 5' RACE. The reads were generated on a NextSeq 500. To correct for sequencing error and PCR bias, the TCR library protocol tagged individual cDNA molecules with unique molecular identifiers. Both TCR alpha and beta chains were sequenced, and tight co-correlation was observed between alpha and beta sequence abundances in each sample. The authors' pipeline ran thus. V gene, J gene and CDR3 annotation of TCR sequences was performed with Decombinator V4. Expanded TCRs were defined as changing significantly between any two time points under a Poisson model with p below 0.0001. TCR abundances were normalised to the total number of TCRs sequenced per sample and expressed as counts per million. TRAV1-2 paired with TRAJ12, TRAJ20 or TRAJ33 defined MAIT TCRs, while TRAV10 paired with TRAJ18 defined iNKT TCRs. VDJdb, accessed on 1 November 2021, was searched for TCRs annotated for CMV, EBV and SARS-CoV-2, and TCRs annotated for more than one antigen were excluded. TCRdb cleaned the public reads at Q25 with fastp, built clones with MiXCR and kept in-frame beta chains. Rows are combined by CDR3 protein, so each entry shows the most common genes and DNA. TCRdb, not the authors, supplied the V and J calls. The sample table records around 55,000 distinct CDR3 sequences; 9.5% to 15% of these occur just once. The top ten clonotypes cover less than 1.5% of the sample.

Source material: whole blood. The rearranged chain carries TRBV20-1 and TRBJ2-1; the D gene is possibly TRBD1 or TRBD2, each agreeing over 5 bases. This clonotype was sampled from an adult who was a healthcare worker with PCR-confirmed SARS-CoV-2 infection or an uninfected control (not recorded which). The CDR3 here reads CSARVWGLVEGHNEQFF. Here is the DNA: TGCAGTGCTAGAGTGTGGGGCCTAGTCGAGGGCCACAATGAGCAGTTCTTC.